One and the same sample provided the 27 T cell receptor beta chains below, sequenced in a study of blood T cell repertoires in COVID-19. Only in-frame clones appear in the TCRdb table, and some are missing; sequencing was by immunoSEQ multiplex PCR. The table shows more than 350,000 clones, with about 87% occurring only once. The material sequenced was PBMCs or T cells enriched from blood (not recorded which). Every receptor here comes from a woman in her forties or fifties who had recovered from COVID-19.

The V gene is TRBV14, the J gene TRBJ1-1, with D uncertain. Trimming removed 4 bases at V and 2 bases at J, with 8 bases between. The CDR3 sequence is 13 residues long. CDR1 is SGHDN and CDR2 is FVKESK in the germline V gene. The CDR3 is CASSLGLNTEAFF. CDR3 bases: TGTGCCAGCAGCCTCGGTCTTAACACTGAAGCTTTCTTT.

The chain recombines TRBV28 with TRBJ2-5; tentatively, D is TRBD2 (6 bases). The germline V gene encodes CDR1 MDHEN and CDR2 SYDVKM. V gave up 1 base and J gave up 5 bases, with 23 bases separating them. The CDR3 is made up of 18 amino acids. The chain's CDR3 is CASSLSVGIGTLEETQYF. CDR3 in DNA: TGTGCCAGCAGTTTATCGGTGGGGATTGGGACTCTCGAGGAGACCCAGTACTTC.

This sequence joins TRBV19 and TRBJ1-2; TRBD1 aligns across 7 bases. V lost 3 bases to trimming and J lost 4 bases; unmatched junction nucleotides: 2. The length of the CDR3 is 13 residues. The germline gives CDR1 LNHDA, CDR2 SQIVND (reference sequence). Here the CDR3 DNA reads TGTGCCAGTAGTATGGACAGGATCTATGGCTACACCTTC. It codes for CASSMDRIYGYTF.

Here the CDR3 reads CASSHSGQAETQYF. For the CDR3, the DNA is TGCGCCAGCAGCCACTCAGGACAGGCAGAGACCCAGTACTTC. The chain links TRBV5-1 to TRBJ2-5, with 7 positions matching TRBD1. The J segment lost 4 bases and the V segment lost 4 bases, leaving 7 bases of the junction unmatched. Germline assignment: CDR1 SGHRS and CDR2 YFSETQ. CDR3 length: 14 amino acids. The full variable domain, rest sourced from reference TRBV5-1 and TRBJ2-5, is KAGVTQTPRYLIKTRGQQVTLSCSPISGHRSVSWYQQTPGQGLQFLFEYFSETQRNKGNFPGRFSGRQFSNSRSEMNVSTLELGDSALYLCASSHSGQAETQYFGPGTRLLVL.

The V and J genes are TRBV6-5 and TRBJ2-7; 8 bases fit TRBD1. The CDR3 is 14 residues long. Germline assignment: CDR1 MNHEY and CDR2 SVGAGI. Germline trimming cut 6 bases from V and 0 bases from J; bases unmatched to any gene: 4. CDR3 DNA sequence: TGTGCCAGCAGCAGGGGGCTAAGCTCCTACGAGCAGTACTTC. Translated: CASSRGLSSYEQYF.

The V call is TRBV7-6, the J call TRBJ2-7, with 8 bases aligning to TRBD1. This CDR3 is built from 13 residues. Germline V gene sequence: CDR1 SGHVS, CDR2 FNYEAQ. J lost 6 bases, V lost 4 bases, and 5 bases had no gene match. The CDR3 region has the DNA TGTGCCAGCAGCTCGACAGGGGTTGGCGAGCAGTACTTC. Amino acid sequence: CASSSTGVGEQYF.

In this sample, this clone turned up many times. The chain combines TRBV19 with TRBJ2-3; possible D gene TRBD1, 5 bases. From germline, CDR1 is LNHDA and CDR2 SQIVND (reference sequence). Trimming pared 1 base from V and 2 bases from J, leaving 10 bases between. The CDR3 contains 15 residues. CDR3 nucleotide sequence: TGTGCCAGTAGTATAGGGGGCACACACACAGATACGCAGTATTTT. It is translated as CASSIGGTHTDTQYF.

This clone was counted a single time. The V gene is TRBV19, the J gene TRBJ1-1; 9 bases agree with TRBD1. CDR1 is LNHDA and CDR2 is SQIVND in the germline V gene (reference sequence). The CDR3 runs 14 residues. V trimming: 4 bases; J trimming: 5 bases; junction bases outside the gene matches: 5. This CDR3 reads CASSTTGGWTEAFF. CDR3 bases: TGTGCCAGTAGTACGACAGGGGGTTGGACTGAAGCTTTCTTT.

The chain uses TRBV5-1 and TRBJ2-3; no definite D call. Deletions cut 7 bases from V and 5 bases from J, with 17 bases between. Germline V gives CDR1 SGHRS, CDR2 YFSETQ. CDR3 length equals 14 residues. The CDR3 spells CASSIPAHGDTQYF. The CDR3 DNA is TGCGCCAGCTCCATCCCCGCTCACGGAGATACGCAGTATTTT.

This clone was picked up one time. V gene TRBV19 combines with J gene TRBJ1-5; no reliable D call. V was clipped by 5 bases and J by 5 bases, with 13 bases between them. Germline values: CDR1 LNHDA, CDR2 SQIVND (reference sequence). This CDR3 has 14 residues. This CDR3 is CASSSGSGHQPQHF. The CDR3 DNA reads TGTGCCAGTAGTTCCGGTTCCGGTCATCAGCCCCAGCATTTT.

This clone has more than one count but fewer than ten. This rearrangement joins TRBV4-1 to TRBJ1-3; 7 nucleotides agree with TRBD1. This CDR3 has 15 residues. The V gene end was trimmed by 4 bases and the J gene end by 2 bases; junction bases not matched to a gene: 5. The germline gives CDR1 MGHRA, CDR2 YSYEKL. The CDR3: CASSLGGQTGNTIYF. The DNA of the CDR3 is TGCGCCAGCAGCCTAGGGGGCCAAACTGGAAACACCATATATTTT.

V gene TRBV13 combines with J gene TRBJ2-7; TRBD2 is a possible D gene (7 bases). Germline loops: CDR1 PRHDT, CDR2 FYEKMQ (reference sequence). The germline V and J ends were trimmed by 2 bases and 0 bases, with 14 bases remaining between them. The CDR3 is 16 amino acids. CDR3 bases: TGTGCCAGCAGCTTAATGCGGGGGCAGAGCTCCTACGAGCAGTACTTC. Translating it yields CASSLMRGQSSYEQYF.

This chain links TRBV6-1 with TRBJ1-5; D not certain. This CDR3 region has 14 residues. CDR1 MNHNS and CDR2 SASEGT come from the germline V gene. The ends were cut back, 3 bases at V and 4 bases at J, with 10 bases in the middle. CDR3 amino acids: CASSDSGRNQPQHF. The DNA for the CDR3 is TGTGCCAGCAGTGATTCGGGGAGGAATCAGCCCCAGCATTTT.

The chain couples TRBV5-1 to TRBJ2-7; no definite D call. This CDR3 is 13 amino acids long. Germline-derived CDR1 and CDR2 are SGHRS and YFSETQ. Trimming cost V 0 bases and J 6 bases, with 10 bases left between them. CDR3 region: CASSLGSGTEQYF. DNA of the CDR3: TGCGCCAGCAGCTTGGGCTCAGGCACCGAGCAGTACTTC.

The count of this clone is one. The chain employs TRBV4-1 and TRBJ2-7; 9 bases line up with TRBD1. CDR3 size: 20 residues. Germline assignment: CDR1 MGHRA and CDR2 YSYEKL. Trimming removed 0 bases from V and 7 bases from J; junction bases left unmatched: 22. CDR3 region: CASSQEHYGLWDRDIREQYF. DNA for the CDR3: TGCGCCAGCAGCCAAGAGCATTATGGGTTGTGGGACAGGGACATTAGAGAGCAGTACTTC.

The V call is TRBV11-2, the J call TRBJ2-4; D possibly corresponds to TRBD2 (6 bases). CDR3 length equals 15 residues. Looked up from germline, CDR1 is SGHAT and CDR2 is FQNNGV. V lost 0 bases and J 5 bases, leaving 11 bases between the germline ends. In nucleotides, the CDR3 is TGTGCCAGCAGCTTAGAGGACTATTCTGAAAACATTCAGTACTTC. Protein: CASSLEDYSENIQYF. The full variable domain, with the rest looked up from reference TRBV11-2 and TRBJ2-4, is EAGVAQSPRYKIIEKRQSVAFWCNPISGHATLYWYQQILGQGPKLLIQFQNNGVVDDSQLPKDRFSAERLKGVDSTLKIQPAKLEDSAVYLCASSLEDYSENIQYFGAGTRLSVL.

CDR3 residues: CASSQVVAVNSPLHF. The CDR3, as DNA: TGCGCCAGCAGCCAAGTTGTGGCGGTTAATTCACCCCTCCACTTT. The chain employs TRBV4-1 and TRBJ1-6; D gene uncertain. The germline V gene has CDR1 MGHRA and CDR2 YSYEKL. This CDR3 has 15 residues. Trimming cost V 1 base and J 6 bases, with 10 bases left between them.

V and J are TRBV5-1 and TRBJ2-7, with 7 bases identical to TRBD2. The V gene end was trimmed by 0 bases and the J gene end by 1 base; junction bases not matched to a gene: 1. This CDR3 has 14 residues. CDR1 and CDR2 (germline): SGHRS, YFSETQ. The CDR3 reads CASSLEAGSYEQYF. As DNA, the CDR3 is TGCGCCAGCAGCTTGGAAGCGGGGTCCTACGAGCAGTACTTC.

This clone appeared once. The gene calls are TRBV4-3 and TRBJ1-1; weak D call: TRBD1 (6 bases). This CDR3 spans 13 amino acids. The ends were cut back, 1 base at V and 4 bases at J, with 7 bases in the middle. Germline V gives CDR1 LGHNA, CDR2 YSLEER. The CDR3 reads CASSQVRGTEAFF. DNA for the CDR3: TGCGCCAGCAGCCAAGTCAGGGGCACTGAAGCTTTCTTT.

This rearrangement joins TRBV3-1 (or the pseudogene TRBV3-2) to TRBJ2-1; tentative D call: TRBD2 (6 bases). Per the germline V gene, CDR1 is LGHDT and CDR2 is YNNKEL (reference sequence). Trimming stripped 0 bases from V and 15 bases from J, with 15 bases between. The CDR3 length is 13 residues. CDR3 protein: CASSQDAGRAPFF. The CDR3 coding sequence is TGTGCCAGCAGCCAAGATGCGGGGCGTGCGCCGTTCTTC.

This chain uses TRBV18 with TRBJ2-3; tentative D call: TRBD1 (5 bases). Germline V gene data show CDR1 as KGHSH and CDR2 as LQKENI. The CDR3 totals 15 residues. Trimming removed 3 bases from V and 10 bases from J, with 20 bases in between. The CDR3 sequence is CASSPLYLQGAAQYF. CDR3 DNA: TGTGCCAGCTCACCCCTATACTTACAAGGGGCTGCGCAGTATTTT.

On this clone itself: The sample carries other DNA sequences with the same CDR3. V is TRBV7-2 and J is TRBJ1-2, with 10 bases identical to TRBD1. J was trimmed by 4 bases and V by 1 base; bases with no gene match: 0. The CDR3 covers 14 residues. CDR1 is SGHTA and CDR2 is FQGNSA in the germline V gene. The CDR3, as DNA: TGTGCCAGCAGCTTAGGGGACAGGGGCTATGGCTACACCTTC. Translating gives CASSLGDRGYGYTF.

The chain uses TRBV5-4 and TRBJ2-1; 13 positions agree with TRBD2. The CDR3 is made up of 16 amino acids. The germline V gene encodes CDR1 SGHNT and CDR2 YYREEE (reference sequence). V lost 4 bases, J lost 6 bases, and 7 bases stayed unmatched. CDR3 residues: CASSPTSGGAINEQFF. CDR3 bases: TGTGCCAGCAGCCCCACTAGCGGGGGGGCCATCAATGAGCAGTTCTTC. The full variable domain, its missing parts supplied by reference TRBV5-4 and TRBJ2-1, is ETGVTQSPTHLIKTRGQQVTLRCSSQSGHNTVSWYQQALGQGPQFIFQYYREEENGRGNFPPRFSGLQFPNYSSELNVNALELDDSALYLCASSPTSGGAINEQFFGPGTRLTVL.

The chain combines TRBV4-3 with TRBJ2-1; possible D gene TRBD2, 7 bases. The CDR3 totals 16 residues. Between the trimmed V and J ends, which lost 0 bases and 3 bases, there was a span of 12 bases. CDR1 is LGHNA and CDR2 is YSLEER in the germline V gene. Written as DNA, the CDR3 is TGCGCCAGCAGCCAAGATGCGGGGGCATACTACAATGAGCAGTTCTTC. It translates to CASSQDAGAYYNEQFF.

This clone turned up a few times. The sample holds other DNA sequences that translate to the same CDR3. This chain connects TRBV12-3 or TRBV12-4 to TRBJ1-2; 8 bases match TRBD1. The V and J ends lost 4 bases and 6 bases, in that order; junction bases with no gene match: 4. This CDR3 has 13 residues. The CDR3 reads CASSSDRGHGYTF. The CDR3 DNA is TGTGCCAGCAGTTCAGACAGGGGACATGGCTACACCTTC.

The CDR3, as DNA: TGTGCCAGCAGTGAAGTTCAGCTTCTCGGGGAGACCCAGTACTTC. Its protein is CASSEVQLLGETQYF. V and J are TRBV6-1 and TRBJ2-5; D gene uncertain. CDR3 length equals 15 residues. Trimming removed 1 base from V and 5 bases from J, with 14 bases in between. CDR1 is MNHNS, CDR2 SASEGT, per germline.

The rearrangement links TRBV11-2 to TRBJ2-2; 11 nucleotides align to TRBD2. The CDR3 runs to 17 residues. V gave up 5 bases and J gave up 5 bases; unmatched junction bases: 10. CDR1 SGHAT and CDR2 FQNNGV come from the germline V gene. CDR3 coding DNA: TGTGCCAGCAGCCCCGGTCGGCTAGCGGGGGGTACCGGGGAGCTGTTTTTT. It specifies CASSPGRLAGGTGELFF.